The 9 T cell receptor beta chains presented below share a single source sample, sequenced in a study of beta chain features in type 1 diabetes. The isolated RNA, all of it, was reverse transcribed, so expressed TCRB transcripts were what got sequenced. Profiled with immunoSEQ multiplex PCR; TCRdb holds only in-frame clones, not every one. The sample includes tens of thousands of clones, 25% to 35% of them seen just once. The sample comprised stem cell memory CD4+ T cells from blood. All receptors derive from a woman aged 18-29 years in good health.

This clone has more than one count but fewer than ten. The gene calls are TRBV29-1 and TRBJ1-1, with 9 bases that match TRBD1. V lost 8 bases and J lost 3; bases outside the gene matches: 4. CDR3 length equals 12 residues. The germline V gene has CDR1 SQVTM and CDR2 ANQGSEA. The chain's CDR3 is CSSRQGDTEAFF. The CDR3 DNA is TGCAGCTCCAGACAGGGGGACACTGAAGCTTTCTTT.

The chain uses TRBV7-2 and TRBJ2-3; TRBD2 matches at 7 bases. Germline V gene lookup returns CDR1 SGHTA and CDR2 FQGNSA. The CDR3 is made up of 13 amino acids. V lost 5 bases and J lost 5; bases outside the gene matches: 4. The CDR3 sequence is CASSPGGGDTQYF. CDR3 DNA: TGTGCCAGCAGCCCCGGCGGGGGAGATACGCAGTATTTT.

V is TRBV7-2 and J is TRBJ1-5, with TRBD1 matching over 8 bases. This CDR3 comprises 15 residues. CDR1 is SGHTA and CDR2 is FQGNSA in the germline V gene. The junction had 7 bases not matched to a gene; V was cut back by 4 bases and J by 5 bases. CDR3 nucleotide sequence: TGTGCCAGCAGCTCACTGGACAGGGTCTATCAGCCCCAGCATTTT. Translating gives CASSSLDRVYQPQHF.

The CDR3 DNA reads TGCGCCAGCAGATTCAGGGGTATGGACACTGAAGCTTTCTTT. It encodes CASRFRGMDTEAFF. This rearrangement joins TRBV5-1 to TRBJ1-1; a possible D gene is TRBD1 (6 bases). V was shortened by 5 bases and J by 3 bases, with 14 bases between the two germline ends. Germline V gene sequence: CDR1 SGHRS, CDR2 YFSETQ. The CDR3 has 14 residues.

This clone was seen more than once but under ten times. V and J are TRBV7-2 and TRBJ2-5, with D tentatively TRBD1 (6 bases). Germline loops: CDR1 SGHTA, CDR2 FQGNSA. The CDR3 totals 13 residues. V was cut by 5 bases and J by 3 bases, with 10 bases left in between. The CDR3 protein is CASSERTEETQYF. The CDR3 DNA is TGTGCCAGCAGCGAGAGGACAGAAGAGACCCAGTACTTC.

V and J are TRBV6-1 and TRBJ2-5, with D possibly being TRBD2 (5 bases). Germline V CDR1 and CDR2: MNHNS, SASEGT. The CDR3 has 15 residues. V was cut by 6 bases and J by 3 bases, with 17 bases left in between. The CDR3 loop is CASRNEGTTEETQYF. The CDR3 bases are TGTGCCAGCAGAAACGAGGGTACGACCGAAGAGACCCAGTACTTC.

This clone showed up just a few times. The chain links TRBV29-1 to TRBJ2-2; D gene uncertain. V shed 7 bases and J shed 6 bases, with 9 bases lying between them. Germline CDR1 SQVTM, CDR2 ANQGSEA. This CDR3 contains 11 residues. The CDR3 sequence: CSALTAGELFF. In DNA form, the CDR3 reads TGCAGCGCCCTAACAGCCGGGGAGCTGTTTTTT.

Only a few counts were recorded for this clone. The rearrangement links TRBV28 to TRBJ1-5; D is possibly TRBD1 (5 bases). V lost 8 bases and J 3 bases, leaving 14 bases between the germline ends. CDR3 size: 14 residues. Germline V gives CDR1 MDHEN, CDR2 SYDVKM. Here the CDR3 reads CASRYGGYNQPQHF. The CDR3 bases are TGTGCCAGCCGATACGGGGGGTACAATCAGCCCCAGCATTTT.

J is TRBJ2-7 and V is TRBV14, with D hard to call. Trimming cost V 0 bases and J 13 bases, with 16 bases left between them. Germline loops: CDR1 SGHDN, CDR2 FVKESK. This CDR3 region has 13 residues. For the CDR3, the DNA is TGTGCCAGCAGCCAAGATTGGAGCCGCCAGAGATACTTC. It codes for CASSQDWSRQRYF.